This T cell receptor (beta chain) was identified in a study of shared clonotypes between healthy human individuals. Study details: Used for every donor were three CD4 naive, three CD4 memory, two CD8 naive and one CD8 memory plate.

Study-wide results and limits: Non-shared clonotypes displayed generation probabilities falling below those of clonotypes present in all four donors.

The sample holds one count of this clone. The antigen is undetermined. Trimming pared 3 bases from V and 5 bases from J, leaving 11 bases between. CDR3 length equals 14 residues. The germline gives CDR1 WNHNN, CDR2 SYGVQD (reference sequence). Template for every sorted-subset replicate PCR totaled about 0.2 ug DNA, approximately 30,000 T cell genomes. TCRdb's copy holds only in-frame clones and misses some; the assay was immunoSEQ multiplex PCR. This sample has 1,400,000 or so clones; 98% occur once, and the top ten carry about 0.34%. Sample: naive CD4+ T cells sorted from blood. Subset meaning: CD45RA+ positively selected. This receptor was obtained from a man aged 25-45 years in good health. The chain employs TRBV10-1 and TRBJ2-1; D remains ambiguous. CDR3 coding DNA: TGCGCCAGCAGTGAATCTGACCCGGACAATGAGCAGTTCTTC. It encodes CASSESDPDNEQFF.